A single sample gave rise to the 16 T cell receptor beta chains below, sequenced in a study of blood T cell repertoires in COVID-19. The data were produced by immunoSEQ multiplex PCR, yet TCRdb's version contains in-frame clones alone and is incomplete. The data contain about 390,000 clones, more than 75% of them singletons. Sample: peripheral blood. These receptors all come from a woman in her sixties with COVID-19, enrolled during active disease.

This chain joins TRBV3-1 (or the pseudogene TRBV3-2) and TRBJ1-1, with TRBD1 as a possible D gene (5 bases). This CDR3 is built from 17 residues. Germline loops: CDR1 LGHDT, CDR2 YNNKEL (reference sequence). Trimming took off 0 bases at V and 3 bases at J, with 17 bases between the two ends. CDR3 nucleotide sequence: TGTGCCAGCAGCCAAGATTGGGGCTCGAGGATTGACACTGAAGCTTTCTTT. This codes for CASSQDWGSRIDTEAFF.

This clone came up once. V and J are TRBV24-1 and TRBJ1-1; TRBD1 agrees at 10 bases. The trim removed 4 bases at V and 2 bases at J, leaving 6 bases unmatched. Germline values: CDR1 KGHDR, CDR2 SFDVKD. The length of the CDR3 is 16 residues. CDR3 bases: TGTGCCACCAGTGAGGAAGGACAGGGGGGAAACACTGAAGCTTTCTTT. Its protein product is CATSEEGQGGNTEAFF.

This clone has just a few counts. V is TRBV18 and J is TRBJ1-1; D perhaps matches TRBD1 (5 bases). Germline V CDR1 and CDR2: KGHSH, LQKENI. The CDR3 extends over 11 amino acids. V lost 6 bases and J lost 8, with 10 bases in between. Here the CDR3 reads CASSRGWEAFF. In DNA form, the CDR3 reads TGTGCCAGCTCTCGGGGGTGGGAAGCTTTCTTT.

The chain is built from TRBV5-6 and TRBJ2-1; 9 bases align to TRBD1. This CDR3 spans 18 amino acids. CDR1 SGHDT and CDR2 YYEEEE come from the germline V gene. V lost 1 base and J lost 6; bases outside the gene matches: 14. The CDR3 protein is CASSLMGQGVYWGNEQFF. CDR3 DNA: TGTGCCAGCAGCTTGATGGGACAGGGTGTCTACTGGGGCAATGAGCAGTTCTTC. The variable domain in full, completed from reference TRBV5-6 and TRBJ2-1, reads DAGVTQSPTHLIKTRGQQVTLRCSPKSGHDTVSWYQQALGQGPQFIFQYYEEEERQRGNFPDRFSGHQFPNYSSELNVNALLLGDSALYLCASSLMGQGVYWGNEQFFGPGTRLTVL.

This chain connects TRBV24-1 to TRBJ1-1, with 7 bases aligning to TRBD1. The CDR3 runs 14 residues. Germline V gene data show CDR1 as KGHDR and CDR2 as SFDVKD. V trimming: 1 base; J trimming: 7 bases; junction bases outside the gene matches: 5. CDR3 residues: CATSDLDRAGEAFF. DNA for the CDR3: TGTGCCACCAGTGATTTAGACAGGGCTGGTGAAGCTTTCTTT.

The chain combines TRBV5-1 with TRBJ1-2; 8 bases agree with TRBD1. Germline V CDR1 and CDR2: SGHRS, YFSETQ. The V segment lost 1 base and the J segment 8 bases; nucleotides outside the gene matches: 16. The CDR3 runs to 17 residues. The CDR3 protein is CASSLLQGVRSSIGYTF. The CDR3 nucleotides are TGCGCCAGCAGCTTGTTACAGGGGGTTCGATCGAGTATCGGCTACACCTTC. Full variable domain (remainder filled in from reference TRBV5-1 and TRBJ1-2): KAGVTQTPRYLIKTRGQQVTLSCSPISGHRSVSWYQQTPGQGLQFLFEYFSETQRNKGNFPGRFSGRQFSNSRSEMNVSTLELGDSALYLCASSLLQGVRSSIGYTFGSGTRLTVV.

The chain uses TRBV5-6 and TRBJ1-4, with a tentative D call TRBD1 (5 bases). Germline values: CDR1 SGHDT, CDR2 YYEEEE. CDR3 length: 14 residues. Trimming left V 2 bases short and J 3 bases short, with 8 bases between. CDR3 bases: TGTGCCAGCAGCTTTCGCAGGGCTAATGAAAAACTGTTTTTT. Protein: CASSFRRANEKLFF.

In regard to this clone: This same CDR3 is encoded by further DNA sequences in the sample. The chain employs TRBV19 and TRBJ1-5; D is unclear. V shed 3 bases and J shed 0 bases, with 9 bases lying between them. CDR3 length equals 15 residues. Per germline, CDR1 LNHDA and CDR2 SQIVND (reference sequence). CDR3 loop: CASSIGQASNQPQHF. In DNA form, the CDR3 reads TGTGCCAGTAGTATTGGGCAGGCTAGCAATCAGCCCCAGCATTTT.

The chain combines TRBV11-3 with TRBJ1-5, with unresolved D. V was trimmed by 1 base and J by 0 bases, leaving 10 bases between them. This CDR3 comprises 16 residues. The germline V gene has CDR1 SGHNT and CDR2 YENEEA. The CDR3 reads CASSLAPVYSNQPQHF. DNA of the CDR3: TGTGCCAGCAGCTTAGCGCCAGTTTATAGCAATCAGCCCCAGCATTTT.

The chain uses TRBV9 and TRBJ2-5, with a weak D call TRBD2 (6 bases). V lost 7 bases and J 1 base, leaving 11 bases between the germline ends. CDR3 size: 13 residues. The germline CDR1 and CDR2 sequences are SGDLS and YYNGEE. CDR3 bases: TGTGCCAGCTCGGGGGTAGGCCAAGAGACCCAGTACTTC. It is translated as CASSGVGQETQYF.

The CDR3 coding sequence is TGCGCCAGCAGCCAACTAAGGGGGACAGGTGGGTTGGAGACCCAGTACTTC. This sequence encodes CASSQLRGTGGLETQYF. This chain connects TRBV4-1 to TRBJ2-5, with TRBD1 matching 8 bases. The CDR3 length is 17 residues. The V segment lost 2 bases and the J segment 5 bases; nucleotides outside the gene matches: 13. Germline V CDR1 and CDR2: MGHRA, YSYEKL.

The V and J genes are TRBV7-8 and TRBJ2-1, with 7 bases lining up with TRBD2. Per germline, CDR1 SGHVS and CDR2 FQNEAQ. This CDR3 contains 14 residues. V dropped 5 bases and J dropped 4; count of bases not matched to a gene: 5. The CDR3 loop is CASSLWGGYNEQFF. The CDR3 DNA sequence: TGTGCCAGCAGCCTTTGGGGGGGATACAATGAGCAGTTCTTC.

The genes are TRBV5-1 and TRBJ1-3; 7 bases line up with TRBD1. Trimming at V came to 4 bases and at J to 0 bases, leaving 7 bases not matched to a gene. Germline CDR1 is SGHRS and CDR2 is YFSETQ. The CDR3 loop spans 16 amino acids. CDR3 sequence (DNA): TGCGCCAGCAGCCCCGGGACAGCCAACTCTGGAAACACCATATATTTT. Its protein is CASSPGTANSGNTIYF.

V and J are TRBV11-2 and TRBJ1-4, with 8 bases fitting TRBD1. Losses at the gene ends were 3 bases for V and 0 bases for J; bases not matched to a gene: 9. The germline gives CDR1 SGHAT, CDR2 FQNNGV. There are 18 residues in the CDR3. The CDR3 DNA is TGTGCCAGCAGCTTGACAAGGACAGGGTCTGCAACTAATGAAAAACTGTTTTTT. Its protein is CASSLTRTGSATNEKLFF.

The V call is TRBV5-1, the J call TRBJ2-7; 8 bases are shared with TRBD1. With V trimmed by 4 bases and J by 3 bases, 6 bases remained unmatched. This CDR3 is 14 amino acids long. From germline, CDR1 is SGHRS and CDR2 YFSETQ. The CDR3 coding sequence is TGCGCCAGCAGCGATGGGACAGGCTTCTACGAGCAGTACTTC. Protein: CASSDGTGFYEQYF.

CDR3 protein: CASSQSGTNTEAFF. The DNA for the CDR3 is TGTGCCAGCAGCCAATCCGGTACGAACACTGAAGCTTTCTTT. The chain employs TRBV3-1 (or the pseudogene TRBV3-2) and TRBJ1-1, with D uncertain. The CDR3 totals 14 residues. Germline values: CDR1 LGHDT, CDR2 YNNKEL (reference sequence). Between the trimmed V and J ends, which lost 2 bases and 1 base, there was a span of 8 bases.